The present T cell receptor beta chain was sequenced within a study of shared clonotypes between healthy human individuals. Study-level findings and limits: Estimated clonotype richness was generally higher in naive than memory subsets.

As to this clone: Its antigen is not identified.

Trimming took off 5 bases at V and 9 bases at J, with 20 bases between the two ends. This CDR3 region has 16 residues. Germline V gene sequence: CDR1 SGHTA, CDR2 FQGNSA. The run depth of the assay was deep. The protocol was immunoSEQ multiplex PCR, while the TCRdb copy is restricted to in-frame clones and leaves out a portion. This table has under 1,100,000 clones, approximately 70% appearing once. Sample: memory CD4+ T cells sorted from blood. Stated subset: CD45RA-negative fraction. The clonotype originates from a man aged 18 to 35 in good health. The gene calls are TRBV7-2 and TRBJ1-6, with D possibly being TRBD1 (6 bases). The CDR3, as DNA: TGTGCCAGCAGCCCAGGGGTGAAGGGTTTCCGTTCACCCCTCCACTTT. This gives the protein CASSPGVKGFRSPLHF.